These 14 T cell receptor beta chains came from one sample sequenced in a study of T cells and copy number aberrations in small-cell lung cancer. Here immunoSEQ multiplex PCR was the method, and the copy in TCRdb shows in-frame clones only, minus some. The repertoire has more than 6,500 clones, around 77% of them found once; the top ten carry roughly 9.9%. Sequencing was performed on normal tissue next to the tumor. The source is a woman aged 70-85 years with small cell lung cancer. Some clones in this sample may be carry-over from other donors' samples.

The rearrangement uses TRBV29-1 and TRBJ2-2; D remains ambiguous. Germline V gene sequence: CDR1 SQVTM, CDR2 ANQGSEA. The CDR3 extends over 12 amino acids. The germline V and J ends were trimmed by 6 bases and 1 base, with 6 bases remaining between them. CDR3 nucleotide sequence: TGCAGCGTATCCCAGAACACCGGGGAGCTGTTTTTT. Translated, it gives CSVSQNTGELFF.

This chain links TRBV6-6 with TRBJ2-7, with D perhaps TRBD2 (6 bases). The V gene's germline CDR1 is MNHNY and CDR2 SVGAGI (reference sequence). Trimming stripped 6 bases from V and 3 bases from J, with 15 bases between. There are 14 residues in the CDR3. The CDR3 is CASSRERWDYEQYF. For the CDR3, the DNA is TGTGCCAGCAGCCGGGAGCGCTGGGACTACGAGCAGTACTTC.

J is TRBJ2-7 and V is TRBV5-4; D gene uncertain. Between the trimmed V and J ends, which lost 0 bases and 2 bases, there was a span of 9 bases. This CDR3 has 14 amino acids. Germline V gene lookup returns CDR1 SGHNT and CDR2 YYREEE (reference sequence). This CDR3 reads CASSLAGLTYEQYF. In nucleotides, the CDR3 is TGTGCCAGCAGCTTGGCGGGTTTAACCTACGAGCAGTACTTC.

The J gene is TRBJ2-1, the V gene TRBV5-1, with 8 bases lining up with TRBD2. The length of the CDR3 is 12 residues. Trimming at V came to 4 bases and at J to 10 bases, leaving 4 bases not matched to a gene. CDR1 and CDR2 (germline): SGHRS, YFSETQ. CDR3 protein: CASSPAGDEQFF. The CDR3 coding sequence is TGCGCCAGCAGCCCAGCGGGAGACGAGCAGTTCTTC.

This CDR3 is CASSRTVNNEQFF. CDR3 coding DNA: TGTGCCAGCAGCAGGACTGTTAACAATGAGCAGTTCTTC. This chain connects TRBV11-3 to TRBJ2-1, with TRBD2 as a possible D gene (5 bases). The CDR3 spans 13 residues. Per germline, CDR1 SGHNT and CDR2 YENEEA. V was trimmed by 5 bases and J by 5 bases, leaving 10 bases between them.

This clone was seen a handful of times. The genes are TRBV29-1 and TRBJ2-5; D possibly corresponds to TRBD2 (7 bases). Trimming removed 8 bases from V and 5 bases from J, with 15 bases in between. This CDR3 has 12 residues. Germline V gene sequence: CDR1 SQVTM, CDR2 ANQGSEA. In DNA, the CDR3 is TGCAGCATCGGAAGGGGGGGGGAGACCCAGTACTTC. Residues: CSIGRGGETQYF.

V and J are TRBV30 and TRBJ2-1; D gene ambiguous. Germline V gives CDR1 GTSNPN, CDR2 SVGIG (reference sequence). Between the trimmed V and J ends, which lost 2 bases and 5 bases, there was a span of 7 bases. The CDR3 contains 12 residues. CDR3 DNA sequence: TGTGCCTGGAGTTTGAGAGACAATGAGCAGTTCTTC. Its translation is CAWSLRDNEQFF.

The chain is built from TRBV7-2 and TRBJ2-7, with 8 bases that match TRBD2. The V gene end was trimmed by 5 bases and the J gene end by 5 bases; junction bases not matched to a gene: 11. The CDR3 is 15 residues long. Germline CDR1 is SGHTA and CDR2 is FQGNSA. CDR3 sequence: CASSPPGAGVNEQYF. The DNA of the CDR3 is TGTGCCAGCAGCCCCCCCGGAGCGGGAGTAAACGAGCAGTACTTC.

A word on this clone: Other DNA sequences in this sample translate to the same CDR3. This chain connects TRBV5-1 to TRBJ2-5; D not resolved. The V end lost 2 bases, the J end lost 4 bases, and 9 bases lay between the germline ends. This CDR3 region has 13 residues. Germline V lookup: CDR1 SGHRS, CDR2 YFSETQ. As DNA, the CDR3 is TGCGCCAGCAGCTTTGAGGACGGAGAGACCCAGTACTTC. This codes for CASSFEDGETQYF.

V and J are TRBV5-1 and TRBJ2-6; D ambiguous. Looked up from germline, CDR1 is SGHRS and CDR2 is YFSETQ. V was shortened by 0 bases and J by 4 bases, with 8 bases between the two germline ends. This CDR3 region has 15 residues. CDR3 nucleotides: TGCGCCAGCAGCTTGGACGGGCCGGGGGCCAACGTCCTGACTTTC. Amino acid sequence: CASSLDGPGANVLTF.

The chain couples TRBV13 to TRBJ1-3; D is uncertain. The CDR3 is 16 amino acids. V gave up 2 bases and J gave up 0 bases, with 11 bases separating them. Per germline, CDR1 PRHDT and CDR2 FYEKMQ (reference sequence). CDR3: CASSLKQAISGNTIYF. The CDR3 DNA is TGTGCCAGCAGCTTAAAGCAGGCCATCTCTGGAAACACCATATATTTT.

The V call is TRBV7-8, the J call TRBJ2-7, with 8 positions matching TRBD2. Germline V gives CDR1 SGHVS, CDR2 FQNEAQ. The CDR3 runs 14 residues. The junction had 6 bases not matched to a gene; V was cut back by 5 bases and J by 3 bases. This CDR3 reads CASSHSGTSYEQYF. CDR3 nucleotides: TGTGCCAGCAGCCACTCCGGGACTAGCTACGAGCAGTACTTC.

With respect to this clone: Additional DNA sequences in this sample encode the identical CDR3. The chain combines TRBV6-6 with TRBJ2-2; D gene uncertain. CDR1 and CDR2 (germline): MNHNY, SVGAGI (reference sequence). V dropped 9 bases and J dropped 3 bases, with 8 bases sitting between them. The CDR3 length is 12 residues. The DNA for the CDR3 is TGTGCCAGTAGCCTTCACACCGGGGAGCTGTTTTTT. This translates into CASSLHTGELFF.

This clone was found once. This chain links TRBV9 with TRBJ1-1, with a tentative D call TRBD1 (6 bases). CDR1 SGDLS and CDR2 YYNGEE come from the germline V gene. V was trimmed by 0 bases and J by 0 bases, leaving 9 bases between them. This CDR3 is 15 amino acids long. CDR3 loop: CASSVATGLNTEAFF. CDR3 nucleotide sequence: TGTGCCAGCAGCGTAGCGACAGGCCTGAACACTGAAGCTTTCTTT.